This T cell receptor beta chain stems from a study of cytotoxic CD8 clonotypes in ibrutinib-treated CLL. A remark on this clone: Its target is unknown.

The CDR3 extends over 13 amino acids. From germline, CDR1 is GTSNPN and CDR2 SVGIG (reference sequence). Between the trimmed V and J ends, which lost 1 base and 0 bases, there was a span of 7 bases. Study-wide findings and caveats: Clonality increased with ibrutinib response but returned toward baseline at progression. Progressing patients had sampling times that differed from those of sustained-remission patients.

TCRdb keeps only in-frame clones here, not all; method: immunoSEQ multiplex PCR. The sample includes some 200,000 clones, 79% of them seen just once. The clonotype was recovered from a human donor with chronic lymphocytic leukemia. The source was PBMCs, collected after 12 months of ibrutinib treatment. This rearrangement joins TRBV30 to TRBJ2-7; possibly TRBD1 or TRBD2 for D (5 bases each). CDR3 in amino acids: CAWSDGASYEQYF. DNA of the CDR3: TGTGCCTGGAGTGACGGGGCCTCCTACGAGCAGTACTTC.